This T cell receptor beta chain was captured by sequencing in a study of T cell responses to AZD1222 COVID-19 vaccine. Germline V gene lookup returns CDR1 LNHDA and CDR2 SQIVND (reference sequence). V trimming: 3 bases; J trimming: 4 bases; junction bases outside the gene matches: 11. The CDR3 totals 18 residues. This table comes from immunoSEQ multiplex PCR, and its TCRdb copy is limited to in-frame clones, with some not included. The data contain about 140,000 clones, 90% of them singletons. The specimen comprised peripheral blood, sampled on day 0 of AZD1222 vaccination. The chain combines TRBV19 with TRBJ2-7; TRBD2 agrees at 14 bases. The sequence was obtained from an adult in good health. Written as DNA, the CDR3 is TGTGCCAGTAGTATCTCGGGGACTAGCGGGGGTCGACTTTACGAGCAGTACTTC. It specifies CASSISGTSGGRLYEQYF.